The rows below give T cell receptor beta chains drawn from one sample of a study of cytomegalovirus exposure and HLA in healthy donors. Profiled with immunoSEQ multiplex PCR; TCRdb holds only in-frame clones, not every one. This table has about 160,000 clones, nearly 90% appearing once. The sequenced sample was PBMCs. The receptors were sampled from a man aged 18 to 29 in good health and CMV-seropositive. The CDR3 runs from the conserved cysteine through the conserved F or W. Fields, in order: D gene, V gene, CDR3 length, J gene, clone size, CDR3 protein, CDR3 DNA. D genes are given only for firm matches. Some rows mark clone size as missing; the rest say once, few, many or name a class of expanded clone.

.	TRBV5-1	13	TRBJ2-7	.	CASTPEGSYEQYF	TGCGCCAGCACCCCCGAGGGCTCCTACGAGCAGTACTTC
.	TRBV11-2	14	TRBJ2-7	.	CASSLELGPYEQYF	TGTGCCAGCAGCTTAGAGCTGGGGCCGTACGAGCAGTACTTC
TRBD2	TRBV11-3	15	TRBJ2-1	.	CASSPQLAGVHEQFF	TGTGCCAGCAGCCCACAACTAGCGGGAGTTCATGAGCAGTTCTTC
.	TRBV28	13	TRBJ1-1	.	CASSPTENTEAFF	TGTGCCAGCAGTCCGACAGAGAACACTGAAGCTTTCTTT
TRBD2	TRBV4-1	15	TRBJ2-3	.	CASSHTSGSTDTQYF	TGCGCCAGCAGCCACACTAGCGGGAGCACAGATACGCAGTATTTT
TRBD1	TRBV5-4	15	TRBJ1-2	.	CASSSLRDRAYGYTF	TGTGCCAGCAGCTCCCTTCGGGACAGGGCTTATGGCTACACCTTC
.	TRBV4-1	13	TRBJ2-5	.	CASSLGLQETQYF	TGCGCCAGCAGCCTGGGACTGCAAGAGACCCAGTACTTC
.	TRBV7-9	14	TRBJ1-2	.	CASSLASGYGGYTF	TGTGCCAGCAGCTTAGCGTCGGGGTATGGTGGCTACACCTTC
.	TRBV28	14	TRBJ1-2	.	CASGTNPTNYGYTF	TGTGCCAGTGGTACAAACCCAACGAACTATGGCTACACCTTC
.	TRBV2	13	TRBJ2-6	.	CASSIEGANVLTF	TGTGCCAGCAGTATAGAGGGGGCCAACGTCCTGACTTTC
.	TRBV19	12	TRBJ1-2	.	CASSNMPSGYTF	TGTGCCAGTAGTAATATGCCTAGTGGCTACACCTTC
TRBD2	TRBV29-1	15	TRBJ2-1	.	CSVHLSGINYNEQFF	TGCAGCGTTCACCTTAGCGGGATTAACTACAATGAGCAGTTCTTC
TRBD2	TRBV27	16	TRBJ2-3	.	CASSPLGLAGVDTQYF	TGTGCCAGCAGTCCCTTGGGACTAGCGGGAGTAGATACGCAGTATTTT
TRBD1	TRBV7-3	19	TRBJ1-2	once	CASSSSGPRTGGANYGYTF	TGTGCCAGCAGCTCATCAGGGCCACGGACAGGGGGCGCGAACTATGGCTACACCTTC
TRBD2	TRBV2	14	TRBJ2-1	.	CASRGTSSIGEQFF	TGTGCCAGCAGAGGGACTAGCTCTATTGGTGAGCAGTTCTTC
TRBD2	TRBV6-5	13	TRBJ2-2	.	CASAGLAPGELFF	TGTGCCTCCGCGGGACTAGCGCCCGGGGAGCTGTTTTTT
TRBD2	TRBV5-4	15	TRBJ2-3	.	CASSPRTSGRDTQYF	TGTGCCAGCAGTCCCCGGACTAGCGGGAGAGATACGCAGTATTTT
.	TRBV18	15	TRBJ2-2	few	CASSTSTEFTGELFF	TGTGCCAGCTCTACCAGCACAGAATTCACCGGGGAGCTGTTTTTT
.	TRBV5-4	14	TRBJ2-7	.	CASSLGAPSYEQYF	TGTGCCAGCAGTCTGGGAGCGCCGAGCTACGAGCAGTACTTC
TRBD2	TRBV10-3	13	TRBJ2-4	.	CAIPLAGVGIQYF	TGTGCCATTCCCCTAGCGGGAGTAGGCATTCAGTACTTC
.	TRBV18	14	TRBJ2-1	once	CASSPTSSRHEQFF	TGTGCCAGCTCACCGACAAGTTCCCGGCATGAGCAGTTCTTC
.	TRBV10-2	11	TRBJ2-5	.	CASSESETQYF	TGCGCCAGCAGTGAATCGGAGACCCAGTACTTC
.	TRBV5-1	14	TRBJ2-3	.	CASSLAPGTDTQYF	TGCGCCAGCAGCTTGGCCCCGGGCACAGATACGCAGTATTTT
TRBD1	TRBV7-2	17	TRBJ1-2	few	CASSLQQGAKTYYGYTF	TGTGCCAGCAGCTTACAACAGGGGGCCAAAACCTACTATGGCTACACCTTC
.	TRBV10-1	15	TRBJ2-7	few	CASSEFGLAQDEQYF	TGCGCCAGCAGTGAATTCGGCCTAGCGCAGGACGAGCAGTACTTC
.	TRBV28	15	TRBJ1-5	.	CASSPLDRVNQPQHF	TGTGCCAGCAGTCCACTCGACAGAGTCAATCAGCCCCAGCATTTT
.	TRBV5-4	16	TRBJ2-1	.	CASSLGLGGTNNEQFF	TGTGCCAGCAGCTTGGGGCTTGGCGGGACCAACAATGAGCAGTTCTTC
TRBD1	TRBV5-6	18	TRBJ2-7	.	CASSLDVSGTGSTYEQYF	TGTGCCAGCAGCTTGGATGTGAGCGGGACAGGGTCTACCTACGAGCAGTACTTC
TRBD1	TRBV5-6	15	TRBJ2-5	.	CASSTPGQGSETQYF	TGTGCCAGCAGCACGCCGGGACAGGGATCGGAGACCCAGTACTTC
.	TRBV6-1	14	TRBJ1-2	few	CASSPSRGNYGYTF	TGTGCCAGCAGTCCGAGCCGGGGAAATTATGGCTACACCTTC
.	TRBV10-3	16	TRBJ2-5	.	CAISDPPGRVRETQYF	TGTGCCATCAGTGACCCCCCCGGGAGAGTTAGAGAGACCCAGTACTTC
.	TRBV13	15	TRBJ2-2	.	CASSSTHRNTGELFF	TGTGCCAGCAGCTCCACCCACAGGAACACCGGGGAGCTGTTTTTT
.	TRBV4-1	14	TRBJ2-7	.	CASSQVDYSYEQYF	TGCGCCAGCAGCCAAGTGGACTACTCCTACGAGCAGTACTTC
TRBD2	TRBV11-2	16	TRBJ2-5	.	CASSSQKGTMQETQYF	TGTGCCAGCAGCTCCCAGAAAGGGACTATGCAAGAGACCCAGTACTTC
TRBD2	TRBV7-2	15	TRBJ2-1	.	CASRAPTSGRNEQFF	TGTGCCAGCAGGGCGCCGACTAGCGGGAGGAATGAGCAGTTCTTC
.	TRBV4-1	15	TRBJ2-1	.	CASSQVHSNGDEQFF	TGCGCCAGCAGCCAAGTCCACTCGAACGGGGATGAGCAGTTCTTC
TRBD1	TRBV9	17	TRBJ2-2	.	CASSVSLDRGNTGELFF	TGTGCCAGCAGCGTATCTCTCGACAGGGGGAACACCGGGGAGCTGTTTTTT
TRBD1	TRBV5-1	14	TRBJ2-7	.	CASSLGQGAREQYF	TGCGCCAGCAGCTTGGGACAGGGGGCGCGCGAGCAGTACTTC
.	TRBV25-1	13	TRBJ2-7	.	CASSPGLTYEQYF	TGTGCCAGCAGCCCGGGACTGACCTACGAGCAGTACTTC
TRBD1	TRBV9	14	TRBJ2-3	once	CASSVDRVTDTQYF	TGTGCCAGCAGCGTGGACAGGGTCACAGATACGCAGTATTTT
.	TRBV6-1	15	TRBJ2-1	.	CASSEEWSSYNEQFF	TGTGCCAGCAGTGAAGAGTGGAGCTCCTACAATGAGCAGTTCTTC
TRBD1	TRBV27	14	TRBJ1-2	.	CASSPLDRSYGYTF	TGTGCCAGCAGTCCCCTGGACAGGAGTTATGGCTACACCTTC
.	TRBV19	15	TRBJ1-5	.	CASSIPRGSNQPQHF	TGTGCCAGTAGTATCCCGAGGGGGAGCAATCAGCCCCAGCATTTT
TRBD1	TRBV30	15	TRBJ2-5	few	CAWSGDRFNQETQYF	TGTGCCTGGAGTGGGGACAGGTTCAACCAAGAGACCCAGTACTTC
TRBD2	TRBV7-2	14	TRBJ2-3	.	CASSRDYLTDTQYF	TGTGCCAGCAGCCGGGACTACCTCACAGATACGCAGTATTTT
TRBD1	TRBV6-6	13	TRBJ1-1	.	CASGTGVNTEAFF	TGTGCCAGCGGTACAGGGGTGAACACTGAAGCTTTCTTT
.	TRBV28	14	TRBJ2-5	few	CASSFDRPGETQYF	TGTGCCAGCAGTTTTGATCGGCCGGGAGAGACCCAGTACTTC
.	TRBV7-2	14	TRBJ2-1	few	CASSFSGAAYEQFF	TGTGCCAGCAGCTTTTCTGGGGCGGCGTATGAGCAGTTCTTC
TRBD2	TRBV11-2	15	TRBJ2-5	.	CASSLVGLALETQYF	TGTGCCAGCAGCTTAGTAGGACTAGCGTTGGAGACCCAGTACTTC
.	TRBV15	15	TRBJ2-2	.	CATRTTLSNTGELFF	TGTGCCACCAGAACTACTCTGAGTAACACCGGGGAGCTGTTTTTT
TRBD1	TRBV5-1	16	TRBJ2-5	.	CASSLGDRATQETQYF	TGCGCCAGCAGCTTGGGAGACAGGGCGACCCAAGAGACCCAGTACTTC
.	TRBV28	11	TRBJ1-2	many	CASKGNYGYTF	TGTGCCAGCAAGGGGAACTATGGCTACACCTTC
.	TRBV2	11	TRBJ2-5	.	CASQWRETQYF	TGTGCCAGCCAATGGCGGGAGACCCAGTACTTC
TRBD1	TRBV4-2	15	TRBJ1-4	once	CASSQDRGASEKLFF	TGTGCCAGCAGCCAAGACAGGGGGGCTAGTGAAAAACTGTTTTTT
.	TRBV5-1	13	TRBJ2-7	few	CASRPGSRYEQYF	TGCGCCAGCAGACCGGGGAGCCGTTACGAGCAGTACTTC